This TCR beta chain was recorded in a study of CD8+ T cells in alopecia areata. Germline CDR1 and CDR2: SGHDT and YYEEEE. Trimming took off 4 bases at V and 4 bases at J, with 9 bases between the two ends. This CDR3 is built from 12 residues. On this clone itself: Its target is not known.

Extracted RNA was reverse transcribed into cDNA, the sequencing template. This table comes from immunoSEQ multiplex PCR, and its TCRdb copy is limited to in-frame clones, with some not included. Here the sample spans 110,000 or so clones, approximately 59% being singletons. Study results and limitations: Lesional scalp displayed greater clonality than normal scalp, most notably in alopecia totalis/universalis. TCR sharing across patients was less clear than in mice, possibly HLA-related.

V is TRBV5-6 and J is TRBJ2-7; D ambiguous. The receptor was derived from a human donor in good health. Sequenced sample: CD8+ T cells sorted from blood. Written as DNA, the CDR3 is TGTGCCAGCAGCGTTCGGTTTTACGAGCAGTACTTC. Translated: CASSVRFYEQYF.